Each of the 19 T cell receptor beta chains below was sequenced from the same sample in a study of cytomegalovirus exposure and HLA in healthy donors. PCR was performed using 60 Vbeta and 13 Jbeta primers. Clones were sequenced by immunoSEQ multiplex PCR, and TCRdb holds only the in-frame ones, with some missing. Of roughly 90,000 clones listed, around 80% are singletons. The sample comprised PBMCs. These receptors were obtained from a man younger than 45 in good health and CMV-seronegative.

The chain has TRBV28 and TRBJ2-5, with a weak D call TRBD1 (6 bases). Trimming pared 4 bases from V and 5 bases from J, leaving 17 bases between. CDR1 and CDR2 from the germline V gene are MDHEN and SYDVKM. The CDR3 runs 15 residues. The CDR3 bases are TGTGCCAGCAGTTCACTCTTCGGACAGCAGGAGACCCAGTACTTC. Its protein product is CASSSLFGQQETQYF.

This clone was found once. The chain recombines TRBV19 with TRBJ1-2; D gene ambiguous. This CDR3 contains 14 residues. The germline V and J ends were trimmed by 9 bases and 4 bases, with 18 bases remaining between them. From germline, CDR1 is LNHDA and CDR2 SQIVND (reference sequence). CDR3 sequence reads: CASGTDVRIYGYTF. The CDR3, as DNA: TGTGCCAGCGGTACAGATGTCAGAATCTATGGCTACACCTTC.

The J gene is TRBJ1-2, the V gene TRBV28, with D possibly being TRBD1 (6 bases). The germline gives CDR1 MDHEN, CDR2 SYDVKM. V lost 4 bases and J 4 bases, leaving 22 bases between the germline ends. CDR3 size: 17 residues. For the CDR3, the DNA is TGTGCCAGCAGTTCCCGACAGGAGGGGGGGTTCCTCTATGGCTACACCTTC. Its translation: CASSSRQEGGFLYGYTF.

This clone was picked up a small number of times. The chain uses TRBV10-1 and TRBJ2-7; 8 nucleotides agree with TRBD2. The CDR3 length is 15 residues. The germline gives CDR1 WNHNN, CDR2 SYGVQD (reference sequence). V was pared by 3 bases and J by 7 bases, with 11 bases of the junction left unmatched. CDR3 coding DNA: TGCGCCAGCAGTGAAGCGGTCGCGGGAGGTGGTGAGCAGTACTTC. It yields the protein CASSEAVAGGGEQYF.

This chain joins TRBV2 and TRBJ2-1; weak D call: TRBD2 (5 bases). Deletions cut 4 bases from V and 10 bases from J, with 11 bases between. Germline CDR1 and CDR2: SNHLY and FYNNEI. This CDR3 comprises 12 residues. The CDR3 DNA reads TGTGCCAGCAGTGGGACTGGCGGGGAGCAGTTCTTC. Amino acid sequence: CASSGTGGEQFF.

Here the CDR3 reads CASSDRQVRDTQYF. The DNA of the CDR3 is TGTGCCAGCAGCGACCGACAGGTGCGGGATACGCAGTATTTT. V and J are TRBV9 and TRBJ2-3; a weak D match, TRBD1 (6 bases). CDR1 and CDR2 from the germline V gene are SGDLS and YYNGEE. The CDR3 contains 14 residues. Deletions cut 3 bases from V and 6 bases from J, with 14 bases between.

This clone was seen more than once but under ten times. This chain joins TRBV5-1 and TRBJ2-7; a weak D match, TRBD2 (6 bases). Germline assignment: CDR1 SGHRS and CDR2 YFSETQ. Trimming stripped 0 bases from V and 3 bases from J, with 10 bases between. The CDR3 consists of 14 residues. The CDR3 reads CASSLAGGYYEQYF. The DNA for the CDR3 is TGCGCCAGCAGCTTGGCCGGGGGATACTACGAGCAGTACTTC.

As for this clone: The sample has other DNA sequences that encode this CDR3 too. The DNA of the CDR3 is TGCAGCGTTGAAATGGGGACAGAGAAAAATTCACCCCTCCACTTT. Protein sequence: CSVEMGTEKNSPLHF. The rearrangement links TRBV29-1 to TRBJ1-6, with 7 bases that match TRBD1. Looked up from germline, CDR1 is SQVTM and CDR2 is ANQGSEA. V was pared by 2 bases and J by 7 bases, with 8 bases of the junction left unmatched. There are 15 residues in the CDR3. Drawing the rest from reference TRBV29-1 and TRBJ1-6, the complete variable domain is SAVISQKPSRDICQRGTSLTIQCQVDSQVTMMFWYRQQPGQSLTLIATANQGSEATYESGFVIDKFPISRPNLTFSTLTVSNMSPEDSSIYLCSVEMGTEKNSPLHFGNGTRLTVT.

This chain uses TRBV5-1 with TRBJ1-2; perhaps TRBD1 as D (5 bases). Germline CDR1 SGHRS, CDR2 YFSETQ. V was pared by 4 bases and J by 8 bases, with 18 bases between. This CDR3 has 14 amino acids. The CDR3 bases are TGCGCCAGCAGCCCCGGACAATCCGGTGGAGGCTACACCTTC. It codes for CASSPGQSGGGYTF.

V is TRBV30 and J is TRBJ1-1; D is undetermined. Germline-derived CDR1 and CDR2 are GTSNPN and SVGIG (reference sequence). Trimming took 1 base from V and 0 from J, leaving 9 bases between them. The CDR3 has 14 residues. In DNA form, the CDR3 reads TGTGCCTGGAGTGACAGCAGTATGAACACTGAAGCTTTCTTT. It yields the protein CAWSDSSMNTEAFF.

The rearrangement links TRBV7-9 to TRBJ1-1; 9 bases align to TRBD1. V was pared by 5 bases and J by 3 bases, with 13 bases of the junction left unmatched. The CDR3 totals 17 residues. Germline V CDR1 and CDR2: SEHNR, FQNEAQ (reference sequence). This CDR3 reads CASSKGQGVLTHTEAFF. In DNA form, the CDR3 reads TGTGCCAGCAGCAAGGGACAGGGTGTCCTGACTCACACTGAAGCTTTCTTT.

The V and J genes are TRBV7-3 and TRBJ1-2, with no clear D. Looked up from germline, CDR1 is SGHTA and CDR2 is FQGTGA. V was cut by 2 bases and J by 0 bases, with 10 bases left in between. The CDR3 covers 15 residues. The CDR3 region is CASSLEHSPNYGYTF. The DNA for the CDR3 is TGTGCCAGCAGCTTAGAGCACAGCCCTAACTATGGCTACACCTTC.

The gene calls are TRBV10-2 and TRBJ1-6; D is possibly TRBD1 (6 bases). CDR3 length: 15 residues. V was cut by 2 bases and J by 7 bases, with 12 bases left in between. Germline values: CDR1 WSHSY, CDR2 SAAADI. CDR3 residues: CASSEGGAQNSPLHF. For the CDR3, the DNA is TGCGCCAGCAGTGAGGGGGGGGCCCAGAATTCACCCCTCCACTTT.

V gene TRBV5-1 combines with J gene TRBJ1-1, with a possible D match to TRBD1 (6 bases). Trimming removed 3 bases at V and 5 bases at J, with 11 bases between. Germline CDR1 reads SGHRS; CDR2 reads YFSETQ. This CDR3 has 13 residues. For the CDR3, the DNA is TGCGCCAGCAGCTCCGGGGGGCGAACTGAAGCTTTCTTT. Amino acid sequence: CASSSGGRTEAFF.

This chain connects TRBV5-5 to TRBJ2-2; TRBD2 is a possible D gene (6 bases). This CDR3 has 16 residues. Trimming removed 4 bases from V and 3 bases from J, with 16 bases in between. Germline V CDR1 and CDR2: SGHKS, YYEKEE (reference sequence). The chain's CDR3 is CASSAGRMKDTGELFF. DNA for the CDR3: TGTGCCAGCAGCGCGGGACGGATGAAAGACACCGGGGAGCTGTTTTTT. The full variable domain, with the rest looked up from reference TRBV5-5 and TRBJ2-2, is DAGVTQSPTHLIKTRGQQVTLRCSPISGHKSVSWYQQVLGQGPQFIFQYYEKEERGRGNFPDRFSARQFPNYSSELNVNALLLGDSALYLCASSAGRMKDTGELFFGEGSRLTVL.

The chain combines TRBV7-6 with TRBJ1-1; D is possibly TRBD1 (5 bases). Trimming left V 1 base short and J 0 bases short, with 15 bases between. Germline loops: CDR1 SGHVS, CDR2 FNYEAQ. This CDR3 is built from 17 residues. The CDR3 coding sequence is TGTGCCAGCAGCTTAGACCTACGGAAGGGGATGAACACTGAAGCTTTCTTT. It encodes CASSLDLRKGMNTEAFF.

The chain links TRBV6-1 to TRBJ1-5; 11 positions match TRBD1. The CDR3 runs 16 residues. Germline V CDR1 and CDR2: MNHNS, SASEGT. Trimming cost V 1 base and J 5 bases; bases outside gene matches: 4. CDR3 residues: CASSEDGTGGYQPQHF. Written as DNA, the CDR3 is TGTGCCAGCAGTGAAGATGGGACAGGGGGTTATCAGCCCCAGCATTTT.

V usage is TRBV15 and J usage is TRBJ1-2, with TRBD1 as a possible D gene (6 bases). The CDR3 has 14 residues. V was pared by 1 base and J by 3 bases, with 9 bases between. The germline V gene encodes CDR1 LNHNV and CDR2 YYDKDF (reference sequence). The CDR3 DNA reads TGTGCCACCAGCAGAGCGGGGGGGCACTATGGCTACACCTTC. This gives the protein CATSRAGGHYGYTF.

The chain couples TRBV5-1 to TRBJ2-7; TRBD1 matches 10 bases. This CDR3 is built from 18 residues. From germline, CDR1 is SGHRS and CDR2 YFSETQ. Unmatched junction bases numbered 15, after V lost 4 bases and J lost 2 bases. The CDR3 loop is CASSPLPHGTGVTYEQYF. Written as DNA, the CDR3 is TGCGCCAGCAGCCCACTACCCCACGGGACAGGGGTTACCTACGAGCAGTACTTC.